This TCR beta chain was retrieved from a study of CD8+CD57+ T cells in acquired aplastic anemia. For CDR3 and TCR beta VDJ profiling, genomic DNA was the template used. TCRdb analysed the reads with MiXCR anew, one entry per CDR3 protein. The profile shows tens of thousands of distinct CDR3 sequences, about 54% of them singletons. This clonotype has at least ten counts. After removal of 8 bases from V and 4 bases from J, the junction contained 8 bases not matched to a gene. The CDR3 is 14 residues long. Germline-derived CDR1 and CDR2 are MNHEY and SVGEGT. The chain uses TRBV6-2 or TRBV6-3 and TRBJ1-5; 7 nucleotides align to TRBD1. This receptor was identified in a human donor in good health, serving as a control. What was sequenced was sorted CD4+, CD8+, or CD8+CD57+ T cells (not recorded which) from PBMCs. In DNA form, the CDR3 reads TGTGCCAGCTCCCCGGGACAGCTTAATCAGCCCCAGCATTTT. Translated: CASSPGQLNQPQHF.